The clone carrying this T cell receptor beta chain occurred a few times. Antigen: not known. One entry per CDR3 protein, called by TCRdb with MiXCR from the 5' RACE reads. Of 150,000 to 200,000 distinct CDR3 sequences detected, around a third appear once; the ten largest clones hold about 5.5%. The V and J ends lost 3 bases and 11 bases respectively, with 17 bases between them. The CDR3 sequence is 13 residues long. The germline gives CDR1 SGHRS, CDR2 YFSETQ. This specimen comes from a study of CD8 T cells in ankylosing spondylitis. Study observations and caveats: There was a TCR beta motif, made of several highly homologous variants, that appeared characteristic of ankylosing spondylitis blood.

Sequencing input: synovial fluid, either unsorted or a sorted T cell fraction (not recorded which). This clonotype was obtained from a male donor with ankylosing spondylitis. The chain uses TRBV5-1 and TRBJ1-1; TRBD1 might be the D (5 bases). CDR3 loop: CASSSRGTVNAFF. The CDR3, as DNA: TGCGCCAGCAGCTCCCGAGGGACTGTGAATGCTTTCTTT.